These 14 T cell receptor beta chains originate from one sample sequenced in a study of response to subunit inactivated influenza vaccine. TCRdb used MiXCR to reprocess the RT-PCR reads, holding one entry per CDR3 protein. This sample has around 190,000 distinct CDR3 sequences, with about a tenth found just once. Sequencing was performed on non-naive T cells sorted from PBMCs, taken on the day of vaccination. The origin of the receptors is a man aged 50 to 60 who received an inactivated influenza vaccine.

This chain joins TRBV6-1 and TRBJ2-2; TRBD2 matches at 7 bases. The CDR3 length is 15 residues. V lost 5 bases and J lost 0; bases outside the gene matches: 3. In germline, CDR1 is MNHNS, CDR2 SASEGT. For the CDR3, the DNA is TGTGCCAGCAGTACAGGACTAGCGAACACCGGGGAGCTGTTTTTT. As protein: CASSTGLANTGELFF.

This clonotype was found a few times. The J gene is TRBJ1-1, the V gene TRBV7-8; D ambiguous. This CDR3 is 14 amino acids long. Germline V gives CDR1 SGHVS, CDR2 FQNEAQ. V was clipped by 2 bases and J by 3 bases, with 10 bases between them. CDR3 protein: CASSLSRSHTEAFF. In DNA, the CDR3 is TGTGCCAGCAGCTTAAGTAGAAGCCACACTGAAGCTTTCTTT. Using reference TRBV7-8 and TRBJ1-1 for the parts outside the CDR3, the full variable domain is GAGVSQSPRYKVAKRGQDVALRCDPISGHVSLFWYQQALGQGPEFLTYFQNEAQLDKSGLPSDRFFAERPEGSVSTLKIQRTQQEDSAVYLCASSLSRSHTEAFFGQGTRLTVV.

The sample holds many counts of this clonotype. This rearrangement joins TRBV29-1 to TRBJ2-7; D perhaps matches TRBD1 (5 bases). Trimming stripped 7 bases from V and 0 bases from J, with 10 bases between. Germline CDR1 is SQVTM and CDR2 is ANQGSEA. The CDR3 extends over 12 amino acids. The CDR3 loop is CSARQTSYEQYF. The DNA for the CDR3 is TGCAGCGCTAGACAGACCTCCTACGAGCAGTACTTC.

This clonotype was detected only a few times. The rearrangement links TRBV12-3 or TRBV12-4 to TRBJ2-2; 7 nucleotides line up with TRBD2. V shed 7 bases and J 0 bases; nucleotides not matched to a gene: 8. This CDR3 has 16 amino acids. The CDR3 nucleotides read TGTGCCAGCACCAACCCGACTAGCCCGAACACCGGGGAGCTGTTTTTT. It is translated as CASTNPTSPNTGELFF.

In this sample, this clonotype turned up many times. The chain has TRBV6-2 or TRBV6-3 and TRBJ2-1; no clear D gene. V lost 6 bases to trimming and J lost 1 base, with 10 bases between them. CDR3 length: 14 amino acids. Germline CDR1 is MNHEY and CDR2 is SVGEGT. CDR3 protein: CASRFIESYNEQFF. CDR3 coding DNA: TGTGCCAGCAGATTTATTGAATCCTACAATGAGCAGTTCTTC.

Many counts were recorded for this clonotype. The rearrangement uses TRBV20-1 and TRBJ2-5; D is uncertain. Germline V gene sequence: CDR1 DFQATT, CDR2 SNEGSKA (reference sequence). This CDR3 region has 11 residues. V shed 5 bases and J shed 12 bases, with 16 bases lying between them. CDR3 coding DNA: TGCAGTGCTCAAGACACCCCCGATGAGTACTTC. Encoded protein: CSAQDTPDEYF.

V and J are TRBV3-1 and TRBJ1-2; D gene unclear. The CDR3 extends over 15 amino acids. The V gene's germline CDR1 is LGHDT and CDR2 YNNKEL (reference sequence). V dropped 0 bases and J dropped 12 bases, with 20 bases sitting between them. CDR3 in amino acids: CASSQDYQSSSGHTF. The CDR3 nucleotides read TGTGCCAGCAGCCAAGATTACCAGTCGTCTAGTGGGCACACCTTC.

For the CDR3, the DNA is TGTGCCAGCAGCAGGGGTGGAGGAGTGGCTGAAGCTTTCTTT. Translated, it gives CASSRGGGVAEAFF. V usage is TRBV3-1 and J usage is TRBJ1-1; TRBD1 is a possible D gene (5 bases). Trimming left V 5 bases short and J 6 bases short, with 16 bases between. Germline V gives CDR1 LGHDT, CDR2 YNNKEL (reference sequence). There are 14 residues in the CDR3.

This clonotype was recorded a few times. The V and J genes are TRBV12-3 or TRBV12-4 and TRBJ1-2; D is undetermined. Deletions cut 5 bases from V and 8 bases from J, with 15 bases between. This CDR3 spans 13 amino acids. The CDR3 protein is CASSPQMWKGYTF. CDR3 sequence (DNA): TGTGCCAGCAGTCCACAAATGTGGAAAGGCTACACCTTC.

At least ten counts were recorded for this clonotype. The genes are TRBV29-1 and TRBJ2-7; D unresolved. CDR1 is SQVTM and CDR2 is ANQGSEA in the germline V gene. The CDR3 consists of 12 residues. Trimming left V 4 bases short and J 2 bases short, with 9 bases between. CDR3 residues: CSVGWNPYEQYF. In nucleotides, the CDR3 is TGCAGCGTTGGGTGGAACCCCTACGAGCAGTACTTC.

This clonotype was recorded many times. The chain uses TRBV28 and TRBJ2-7, with TRBD2 as a possible D gene (6 bases). V lost 1 base and J 3 bases, leaving 7 bases between the germline ends. The CDR3 runs to 13 residues. CDR1 is MDHEN and CDR2 is SYDVKM in the germline V gene. CDR3 in DNA: TGTGCCAGCAGTTTATCGGGGGACTACGAGCAGTACTTC. Residues: CASSLSGDYEQYF.

This clonotype was seen only a few times. The V and J genes are TRBV7-8 and TRBJ1-1; D is possibly TRBD1 (6 bases). Trimming pared 1 base from V and 4 bases from J, leaving 10 bases between. This CDR3 contains 14 residues. Germline assignment: CDR1 SGHVS and CDR2 FQNEAQ. The CDR3 DNA reads TGTGCCAGCAGCTTAGTCACAGGGCGCACTGAAGCTTTCTTT. Protein sequence: CASSLVTGRTEAFF.

This clonotype was observed a few times. J is TRBJ1-1 and V is TRBV7-3; no reliable D call. The CDR3 runs to 14 residues. V gave up 4 bases and J gave up 5 bases, with 14 bases separating them. Germline V gene sequence: CDR1 SGHTA, CDR2 FQGTGA. CDR3 sequence (DNA): TGTGCCAGCAGCTCGGGCGGGTTGGGGACTGAAGCTTTCTTT. This translates into CASSSGGLGTEAFF.

The gene calls are TRBV11-2 and TRBJ2-7, with 8 positions matching TRBD2. CDR3 length: 16 amino acids. In germline, CDR1 is SGHAT, CDR2 FQNNGV. J gave up 5 bases and V 0 bases, and 9 bases lay outside the gene matches. This CDR3 reads CASSLDYGLARNEQYF. DNA of the CDR3: TGTGCCAGCAGCTTAGATTACGGACTAGCCCGAAACGAGCAGTACTTC. Full variable domain (remainder filled in from reference TRBV11-2 and TRBJ2-7): EAGVAQSPRYKIIEKRQSVAFWCNPISGHATLYWYQQILGQGPKLLIQFQNNGVVDDSQLPKDRFSAERLKGVDSTLKIQPAKLEDSAVYLCASSLDYGLARNEQYFGPGTRLTVT.